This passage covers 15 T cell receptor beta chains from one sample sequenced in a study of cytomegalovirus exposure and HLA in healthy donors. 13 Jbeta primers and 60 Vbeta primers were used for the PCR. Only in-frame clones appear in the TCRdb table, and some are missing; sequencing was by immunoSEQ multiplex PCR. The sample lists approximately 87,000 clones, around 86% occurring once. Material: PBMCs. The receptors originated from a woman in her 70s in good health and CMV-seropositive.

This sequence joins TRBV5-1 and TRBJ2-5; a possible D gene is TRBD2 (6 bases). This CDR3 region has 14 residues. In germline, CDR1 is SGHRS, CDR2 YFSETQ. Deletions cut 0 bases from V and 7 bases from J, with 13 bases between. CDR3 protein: CASSLVGSEGTQYF. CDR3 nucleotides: TGCGCCAGCAGCTTGGTCGGGAGCGAGGGGACCCAGTACTTC.

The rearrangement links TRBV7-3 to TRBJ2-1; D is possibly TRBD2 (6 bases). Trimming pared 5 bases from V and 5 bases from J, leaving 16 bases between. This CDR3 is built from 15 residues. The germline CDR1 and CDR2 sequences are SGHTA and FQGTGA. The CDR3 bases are TGTGCCAGCAGCGTGGGCCCAACGGGAGACAATGAGCAGTTCTTC. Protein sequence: CASSVGPTGDNEQFF.

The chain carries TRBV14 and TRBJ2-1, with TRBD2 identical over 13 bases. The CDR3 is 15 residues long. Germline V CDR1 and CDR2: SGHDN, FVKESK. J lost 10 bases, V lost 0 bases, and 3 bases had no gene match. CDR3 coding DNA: TGTGCCAGCAGCCAAGAACTAGCGGGAGGGAGAGAGCAGTTCTTC. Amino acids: CASSQELAGGREQFF.

The CDR3 here is CAWSTGLAGGPETQYF. The CDR3 DNA is TGTGCCTGGTCTACGGGACTAGCGGGAGGGCCTGAGACCCAGTACTTC. The chain has TRBV30 and TRBJ2-5, with TRBD2 identical over 16 bases. V lost 5 bases, J lost 5 bases, and 8 bases stayed unmatched. The CDR3 runs 16 residues. The germline gives CDR1 GTSNPN, CDR2 SVGIG (reference sequence).

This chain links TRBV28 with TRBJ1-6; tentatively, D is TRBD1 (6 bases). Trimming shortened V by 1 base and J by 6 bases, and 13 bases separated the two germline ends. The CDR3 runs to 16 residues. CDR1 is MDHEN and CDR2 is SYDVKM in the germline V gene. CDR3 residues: CASSLLEGGANSPLHF. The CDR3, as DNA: TGTGCCAGCAGTTTATTAGAGGGGGGGGCTAATTCACCCCTCCACTTT.

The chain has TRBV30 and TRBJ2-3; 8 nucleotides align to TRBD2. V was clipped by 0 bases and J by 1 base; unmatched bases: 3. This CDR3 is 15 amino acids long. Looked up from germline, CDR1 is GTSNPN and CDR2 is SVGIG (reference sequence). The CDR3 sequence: CAWSVTSGGTDTQYF. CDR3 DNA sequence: TGTGCCTGGAGTGTAACTAGCGGAGGCACAGATACGCAGTATTTT.

The CDR3 loop reads CASSPPLVAGGGETQYF. For the CDR3, the DNA is TGTGCCAGCTCACCACCGCTGGTAGCGGGAGGTGGCGAGACCCAGTACTTC. This sequence joins TRBV18 and TRBJ2-5; TRBD2 matches at 10 bases. The CDR3 consists of 17 residues. CDR1 is KGHSH, CDR2 LQKENI, per germline. V lost 0 bases and J lost 5; bases outside the gene matches: 9.

CDR3 residues: CSASVGYEQYF. For the CDR3, the DNA is TGCAGTGCTTCTGTGGGCTACGAGCAGTACTTC. The V gene is TRBV20-1, the J gene TRBJ2-5; D ambiguous. The J call may be incorrect, as the DNA end agrees better with TRBJ2-7. CDR1 is DFQATT and CDR2 is SNEGSKA in the germline V gene (reference sequence). This CDR3 comprises 11 residues.

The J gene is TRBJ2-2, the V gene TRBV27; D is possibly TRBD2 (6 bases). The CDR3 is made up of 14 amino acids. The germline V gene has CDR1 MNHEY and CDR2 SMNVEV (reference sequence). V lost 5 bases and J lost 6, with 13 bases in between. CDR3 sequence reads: CASSPSLAPGELFF. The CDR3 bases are TGTGCCAGCAGTCCCTCTCTAGCGCCCGGGGAGCTGTTTTTT.

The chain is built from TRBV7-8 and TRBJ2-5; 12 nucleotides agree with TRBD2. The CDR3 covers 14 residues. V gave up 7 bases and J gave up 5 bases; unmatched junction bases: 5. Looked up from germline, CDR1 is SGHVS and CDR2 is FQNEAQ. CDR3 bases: TGTGCCAGCACCCTAGCGGGAGGGCCGGAGACCCAGTACTTC. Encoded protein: CASTLAGGPETQYF.

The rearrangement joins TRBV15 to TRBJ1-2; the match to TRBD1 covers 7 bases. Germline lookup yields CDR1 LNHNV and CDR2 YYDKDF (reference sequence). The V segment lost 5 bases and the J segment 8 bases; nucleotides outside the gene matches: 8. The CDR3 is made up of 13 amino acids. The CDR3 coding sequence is TGTGCCACCAGCTCCAGGGGGGTCGCGGGCTACACCTTC. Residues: CATSSRGVAGYTF.

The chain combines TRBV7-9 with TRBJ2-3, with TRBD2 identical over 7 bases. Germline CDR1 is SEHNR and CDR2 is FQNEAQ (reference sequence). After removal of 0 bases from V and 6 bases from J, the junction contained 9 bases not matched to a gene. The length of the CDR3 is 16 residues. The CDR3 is CASSLAGTNPSDTQYF. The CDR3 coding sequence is TGTGCCAGCAGCTTAGCCGGGACTAACCCCTCGGATACGCAGTATTTT.

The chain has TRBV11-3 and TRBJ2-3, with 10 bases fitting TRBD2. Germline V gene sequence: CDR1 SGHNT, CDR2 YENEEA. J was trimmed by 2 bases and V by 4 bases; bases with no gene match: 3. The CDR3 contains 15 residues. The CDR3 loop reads CASSSSGRATDTQYF. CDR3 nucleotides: TGTGCCAGCAGCTCAAGCGGGAGGGCCACAGATACGCAGTATTTT.

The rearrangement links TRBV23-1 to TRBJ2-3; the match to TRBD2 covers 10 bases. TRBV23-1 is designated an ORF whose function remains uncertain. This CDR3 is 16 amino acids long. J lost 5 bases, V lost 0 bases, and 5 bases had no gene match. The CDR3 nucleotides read TGCGCCAGCAGTCAATCGGCTAGCGGGAGTGTAGATACGCAGTATTTT. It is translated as CASSQSASGSVDTQYF.

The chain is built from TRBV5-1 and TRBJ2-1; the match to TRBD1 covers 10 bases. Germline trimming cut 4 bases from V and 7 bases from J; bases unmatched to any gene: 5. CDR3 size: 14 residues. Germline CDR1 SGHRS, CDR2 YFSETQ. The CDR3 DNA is TGCGCCAGCAGCCTGGGGGGACAGGGGAATGAGCAGTTCTTC. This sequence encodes CASSLGGQGNEQFF. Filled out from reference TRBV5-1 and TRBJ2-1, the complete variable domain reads KAGVTQTPRYLIKTRGQQVTLSCSPISGHRSVSWYQQTPGQGLQFLFEYFSETQRNKGNFPGRFSGRQFSNSRSEMNVSTLELGDSALYLCASSLGGQGNEQFFGPGTRLTVL.